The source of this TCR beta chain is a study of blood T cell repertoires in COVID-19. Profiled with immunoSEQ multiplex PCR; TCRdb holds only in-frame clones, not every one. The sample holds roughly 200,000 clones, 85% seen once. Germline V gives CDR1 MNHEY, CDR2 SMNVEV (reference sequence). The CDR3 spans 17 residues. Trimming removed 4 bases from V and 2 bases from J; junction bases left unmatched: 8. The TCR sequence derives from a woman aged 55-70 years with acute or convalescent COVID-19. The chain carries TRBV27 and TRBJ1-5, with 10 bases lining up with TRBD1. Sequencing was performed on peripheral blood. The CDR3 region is CASSWGQGPRGNQPQHF. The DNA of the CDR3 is TGTGCCAGCAGTTGGGGACAGGGGCCAAGGGGCAATCAGCCCCAGCATTTT.